This T cell receptor (beta chain) was recorded in a study of human T cells and chemical hapten exposure. As for the study in general: Upper-back patches of 0.01% DPC were read at 6 days. Study-wide results and caveats: Donor immune responses may differ from healthy people's, since all donors had alopecia. DPC sensitization did not alter TCRs above 1 in 1000 frequency.

This clonotype was seen a handful of times. What it recognizes is unknown. The ends were cut back, 5 bases at V and 0 bases at J, with 15 bases in the middle. The CDR3 covers 16 residues. Germline CDR1 and CDR2: SGHTA and FQGNSA. Source study methods: 96,000 or so TCRs per sample was the median, with a range of roughly 20,000 to 700,000. TCRdb processed the RACE reads anew with MiXCR; each CDR3 protein has one entry. The V and J calls shown here were made by TCRdb, not taken from the authors' results. The top ten clones hold 7% to 10% of a sample with about 340,000 distinct CDR3 sequences, 6% to 8.5% of them seen once. Time point indicated: patch test 1, 2 weeks after DPC sensitization. Treatment meaning: therapeutic diphenylcyclopropenone sensitization with weekly scalp DPC.

Source: whole blood, taken in connection with sensitization to the hapten diphenylcyclopropenone (DPC). The clonotype originates from a woman aged 18-29 years with alopecia areata. Some clones in this sample may be carry-over from other donors' samples. The chain is built from TRBV7-2 and TRBJ2-3; D perhaps matches TRBD2 (6 bases). The CDR3 loop reads CASSPAESGSTDTQYF. DNA of the CDR3: TGTGCCAGCAGCCCCGCCGAGAGCGGGAGCACAGATACGCAGTATTTT.